The 6 T cell receptor beta chains below come from one sample, sequenced in a study of T cells after yellow fever vaccination. In TCRdb, the 5' RACE reads were re-called with MiXCR into one record per CDR3 protein. The sample gives nearly 350,000 distinct CDR3 sequences, about 8.3% of which show up once; approximately 15% is in the top ten. The source was PBMCs, collected roughly 47 days after the first yellow fever vaccination. The receptors originated from a man younger than 35 who received the YFV17D yellow fever vaccine.

Only a few counts were recorded for this clonotype. The chain joins TRBV18 to TRBJ2-1; 9 positions agree with TRBD2. The CDR3 has 16 amino acids. Trimming at V came to 4 bases and at J to 0 bases, leaving 4 bases not matched to a gene. Germline CDR1 and CDR2: KGHSH and LQKENI. The CDR3 region has the DNA TGTGCCAGCTCACGGCGGGGGGGAAGCTCCTACAATGAGCAGTTCTTC. This gives the protein CASSRRGGSSYNEQFF.

This clonotype has only a few counts. The chain uses TRBV20-1 and TRBJ2-7; 7 bases align to TRBD1. The CDR3 spans 15 residues. In germline, CDR1 is DFQATT, CDR2 SNEGSKA (reference sequence). After removal of 2 bases from V and 2 bases from J, the junction contained 9 bases not matched to a gene. The CDR3 loop is CSARSTGEKAYEQYF. In DNA form, the CDR3 reads TGCAGTGCTAGATCCACAGGGGAGAAGGCCTACGAGCAGTACTTC.

In its sample, this clonotype was seen a few times. The rearrangement joins TRBV7-8 to TRBJ2-5, with TRBD2 as a possible D gene (6 bases). V lost 0 bases, J lost 6 bases, and 14 bases lay in between. This CDR3 is 15 amino acids long. The germline V gene encodes CDR1 SGHVS and CDR2 FQNEAQ. The CDR3 region has the DNA TGTGCCAGCAGCTTAGCCAGCTCTGGGGGGAAGACCCAGTACTTC. Translation gives CASSLASSGGKTQYF.

The CDR3 is CASSTLLRTRGVGEAFF. The CDR3, as DNA: TGTGCCAGTAGTACCCTTCTCCGTACACGGGGGGTAGGTGAAGCTTTCTTT. The V and J genes are TRBV19 and TRBJ1-1, with D possibly TRBD1 on 5 matching bases. V was cut by 4 bases and J by 7 bases, with 25 bases left in between. The germline gives CDR1 LNHDA, CDR2 SQIVND (reference sequence). The CDR3 sequence is 17 residues long.

Many counts were recorded for this clonotype. In nucleotides, the CDR3 is TGTGCCAGCAGCTCCCCGCGGACTAGCGGGGGGGGGGAGCAGTACTTC. It specifies CASSSPRTSGGGEQYF. This rearrangement joins TRBV12-3 or TRBV12-4 to TRBJ2-7, with 15 bases matching TRBD2. The CDR3 consists of 16 residues. V shed 6 bases and J 7 bases; nucleotides not matched to a gene: 10.

This clonotype showed up just a few times. CDR3 nucleotides: TGCGCCAGCAGCTGGCGAGAAACAGGGAACACTGAAGCTTTCTTT. This sequence encodes CASSWRETGNTEAFF. This chain links TRBV5-1 with TRBJ1-1; D possibly corresponds to TRBD1 (5 bases). The CDR3 has 15 residues. The germline V and J ends were trimmed by 3 bases and 1 base, with 13 bases remaining between them. The germline gives CDR1 SGHRS, CDR2 YFSETQ.